A selection of T cell receptor beta chains follows, all from one sample in a study of molecular identifiers for immune sequencing clone quantification. Using its own MiXCR run on the PCR reads, TCRdb lists one record per CDR3 protein. The top ten clones hold around 0.86% of a sample with under 650,000 distinct CDR3 sequences, 15% to 20% of them seen once. The specimen sequenced was naive CD8+ T cells from blood, with Jurkat cell RNA spiked in. The source of these receptors is a human donor in good health. Some libraries in this study had Jurkat cell RNA spiked in. Both conserved end residues are part of each CDR3. The D gene is left open where the match is weak. The size entry is marked missing in some rows and otherwise reads once, few, many or a size class.

>TRBJ1-4|TRBV9|many|TRBD1
TGTGCCAGCAGCGCCCAGGGGGCAACTAATGAAAAACTGTTTTTT
CASSAQGATNEKLFF
>TRBJ1-1|TRBV6-5|many|NA
TGTGCCAGCACTAAGGGTCGGGAAAGAAGAACTGAAGCTTTCTTT
CASTKGRERRTEAFF
>TRBJ1-1|TRBV9|many|NA
TGTGCCAGCAGCGTAGGGACGTACACTGAAGCTTTCTTT
CASSVGTYTEAFF
>TRBJ1-5|TRBV12-3/TRBV12-4|many|NA
TGTGCCAGCAGTTTCATTCTGGAGGGCCCCCCAATAATGGATCAGCCCCAGCATTTT
CASSFILEGPPIMDQPQHF
>TRBJ2-7|TRBV21-1|NA|NA
TGTGCCAGCAGCAAAGGAAGCCAGTCCTACGAGCAGTACTTC
CASSKGSQSYEQYF
>TRBJ2-7|TRBV24-1|NA|TRBD2
TGTGCCACCAGTGATTCCTCTCGGGGGGGGTACGAGCAGTACTTC
CATSDSSRGGYEQYF
>TRBJ2-1|TRBV7-9|once|TRBD2
TGTGCCAGCAGCTCCCTAGCGGTTGAGCAGTTCTTC
CASSSLAVEQFF
>TRBJ1-1|TRBV18|NA|NA
TGTGCCAGCTCACCCCCGTGGACAGATGATACTGAAGCTTTCTTT
CASSPPWTDDTEAFF
>TRBJ1-1|TRBV4-1|NA|NA
TGCGCCAGCAGCCAAGATGGGGTTGAGGCTTCCTTT
CASSQDGVEASF
>TRBJ2-3|TRBV11-2|few|TRBD1
TGTGCCAGCAGCTTAACAGGGGGCGCGGGAGATACGCAGTATTTT
CASSLTGGAGDTQYF
>TRBJ2-3|TRBV4-1|many|TRBD1
TGCGCCAGCAGCCAGGGGGACAGTTTTAATACGCAGTATTTT
CASSQGDSFNTQYF
>TRBJ2-3|TRBV5-1|many|NA
TGCGCCAGCAGTGAACGCCCCGGCACAGATACGCAGTATTTT
CASSERPGTDTQYF
>TRBJ2-1|TRBV27|NA|TRBD2
TGTACCAGCAGTTTAACTAGCGGGGGCTACAATGAGCAGTTCTTC
CTSSLTSGGYNEQFF
>TRBJ1-5|TRBV2|many|NA
TGTGCCAGCAATCGGACGAGGGCCCGGGGCAATCAGCCCCAGCATTTT
CASNRTRARGNQPQHF
>TRBJ2-5|TRBV29-1|many|TRBD2
TGCAGCGTTGAGGGACTAGCGGGACAGGAGACCCAGTACTTC
CSVEGLAGQETQYF
>TRBJ1-1|TRBV6-1|many|NA
TGTGCCAGCAGTGAGGCAGGATTGAACACTGAAGCTTTCTTT
CASSEAGLNTEAFF
>TRBJ2-7|TRBV19|NA|NA
TGTGCCAGTAGTATAGAGGGGGCTACCTACGAGCAGTACTTC
CASSIEGATYEQYF
>TRBJ2-3|TRBV7-9|many|NA
TGTGCCAGCAGCCCCCAGGGTGGGGGGTCCACAGATACGCAGTATTTT
CASSPQGGGSTDTQYF
>TRBJ2-1|TRBV6-5|few|NA
TGTGCCAGCACCCCGGGACACTACAATGAGCAGTTCTTC
CASTPGHYNEQFF
>TRBJ2-7|TRBV20-1|NA|NA
TGCAGTGCTAGGGTCCGTCCCAGTTACGAGCAGTACTTC
CSARVRPSYEQYF
>TRBJ1-3|TRBV6-5|many|NA
TGTGCCAGCAGTCTAAGGGGATTGGGAAACACCATATATTTT
CASSLRGLGNTIYF
>TRBJ2-3|TRBV6-5|many|TRBD2
TGTGCCAGCAGGAAAACCCTACCTAGCCTAGCGGGAGGATCTTCAGATACGCAGTATTTT
CASRKTLPSLAGGSSDTQYF
>TRBJ1-1|TRBV19|NA|TRBD1
TGTGCCAGTAGTACCGGACAGGGGCTGGTGGACACTGAAGCTTTCTTT
CASSTGQGLVDTEAFF
>TRBJ2-3|TRBV11-2|few|NA
TGTGCCAGCAGCGAGGATCGGACAGATACGCAGTATTTT
CASSEDRTDTQYF
>TRBJ2-7|TRBV4-1|NA|TRBD1
TGCGCCAGCAGCCAAGATGGGACAGGGACCTACGAGCAGTACTTC
CASSQDGTGTYEQYF
>TRBJ2-3|TRBV20-1|many|TRBD2
TGCAGTGCTAGAGTACTAGCGGACCTCACAGATACGCAGTATTTT
CSARVLADLTDTQYF
>TRBJ2-7|TRBV20-1|many|TRBD2
TGCAGTGCTCTCGAGCGGGGAGGTTCCTACGAGCAGTACTTC
CSALERGGSYEQYF
>TRBJ2-3|TRBV9|few|TRBD2
TGTGCCAGCAGCATTCTAGCGGGGGGAACTAGCACAGATACGCAGTATTTT
CASSILAGGTSTDTQYF
>TRBJ1-5|TRBV19|many|TRBD1
TGTGCCAGTAGTATATCTGGCAGGGGGTATCAGCCCCAGCATTTT
CASSISGRGYQPQHF
>TRBJ1-4|TRBV12-5|many|TRBD1
TGTGCTAGTGGTTTGTTTACCGGGACAGAGAATGAAAAACTGTTTTTT
CASGLFTGTENEKLFF
>TRBJ2-7|TRBV6-1|NA|NA
TGTGCCAGCAGTGATCAAATGTGGGTGGAGGAGCAGTACTTC
CASSDQMWVEEQYF
>TRBJ2-7|TRBV5-4|many|NA
TGTGCCAGCAGCGTCCGGGACGAGCAGTACTTC
CASSVRDEQYF
>TRBJ2-1|TRBV5-4|many|NA
TGTGCCAGCAGACAAGACACCTACAATGAGCAGTTCTTC
CASRQDTYNEQFF
>TRBJ1-1|TRBV30|many|TRBD1
TGTGCCTGGACTGAGGGCTCAGGGGGCGCCTGGACTGAAGCTTTCTTT
CAWTEGSGGAWTEAFF
>TRBJ2-5|TRBV6-2/TRBV6-3|many|NA
TGTGCCAGCACCCTCCAAGAGACCCAGTACTTC
CASTLQETQYF
>TRBJ1-1|TRBV12-3/TRBV12-4|many|NA
TGTGCCAGCAAGGACGGGAGCAGGGACTTTGAAGCTTTCTTT
CASKDGSRDFEAFF
>TRBJ2-7|TRBV28|many|NA
TGTGCCAGCACCCCTCGGCAAACCAACGAGCAGTACTTC
CASTPRQTNEQYF
>TRBJ2-2|TRBV4-3|NA|NA
TGCGCCAGCAGCCAAGATCGCAGCTATGCCGTGGAGCTGTTTTTT
CASSQDRSYAVELFF
>TRBJ2-2|TRBV13|many|NA
TGTGCCAGCAGCTCCAACAGGGAGTACACCGGGGAGCTGTTTTTT
CASSSNREYTGELFF
>TRBJ1-4|TRBV14|NA|NA
TGTGCCAGCAGCCAGCGACAGCATGCAACTAATGAAAAACTGTTTTTT
CASSQRQHATNEKLFF
>TRBJ2-1|TRBV24-1|many|NA
TGTGCCACCAGTGGGACGGGACTCGGAGAGCAGTTCTTC
CATSGTGLGEQFF
>TRBJ2-2|TRBV24-1|many|NA
TGTGCCACCAGGGACGAGGGGGCCGGGGAGCTGTTTTTT
CATRDEGAGELFF
>TRBJ2-7|TRBV2|few|NA
TGTGCCAGCAGGGAGACTTCCCCAGGCGAGCAGTACTTC
CASRETSPGEQYF
>TRBJ2-7|TRBV13|many|NA
TGTGCCAGCAGCCTCAGCCGGGACGCCCAGGTGTACGAGCAGTACTTC
CASSLSRDAQVYEQYF
>TRBJ2-1|TRBV20-1|few|NA
TGCAGTGCTAGTTGGGTGGTTTCCTACAATGAGCAGTTCTTC
CSASWVVSYNEQFF
>TRBJ2-5|TRBV9|many|NA
TGTGCCAGCAGCGTAGACAGGGAAGAGACCCAGTACTTC
CASSVDREETQYF
>TRBJ2-3|TRBV9|many|NA
TGTGCCAGCAGCGTCTACAGCGACACAGATACGCAGTATTTT
CASSVYSDTDTQYF
>TRBJ1-4|TRBV7-6|few|NA
TGTGCCAGCAGCTCTAGACTGGGGGGGGCAACTAATGAAAAACTGTTTTTT
CASSSRLGGATNEKLFF
>TRBJ1-5|TRBV20-1|many|NA
TGCAGTGCTAGAGATTTTACTTCTCAGCCCCAGCATTTT
CSARDFTSQPQHF
>TRBJ2-2|TRBV25-1|NA|TRBD1
TGTGCCACCAGCCCCGGGACAGGGTTCACCGGGGAGCTGTTTTTT
CATSPGTGFTGELFF
>TRBJ2-3|TRBV27|many|TRBD2
TGTGCCAGCAGTGCCACAGCGGGAGTGTTAGATACGCAGTATTTT
CASSATAGVLDTQYF
>TRBJ1-5|TRBV12-3/TRBV12-4|many|NA
TGTGCCAGCAGTTTTTCCGGGAATCAGCCCCAGCATTTT
CASSFSGNQPQHF
>TRBJ2-1|TRBV7-9|NA|TRBD2
TGTGCCAGCAGCCCTAGCGGGAGCCGGCTTAGTTTCGACGAGCAGTTCTTC
CASSPSGSRLSFDEQFF